A single T cell receptor (beta chain) is shown here with its context. What it recognizes is unknown. A second PCR, run for about 7 to 11 cycles, used a sample-barcoded 5' primer plus a J-beta primer mix. Each cDNA molecule received a tag from a template-switch adaptor that had 12 random nucleotides. One entry per CDR3 protein results from TCRdb running MiXCR on the 5' RACE reads. Of some 1,500,000 distinct CDR3 sequences listed, 35% to 45% were seen once; the top ten hold approximately 4.1%. These data belong to a study of blood T cells in healthy people across ages. Study-level findings and limits: The CMV status of each donor remained undetermined, and this could have confounded shifts in expanded clonotypes. Compared with aged donors, long-lived donors showed fewer expanded clones, suggesting selection. Age advanced and TCR beta diversity per million T cells fell, roughly linearly.

The CDR3 is 15 amino acids. CDR1 and CDR2 from the germline V gene are SEHNR and FQNEAQ (reference sequence). V was cut by 2 bases and J by 3 bases, with 11 bases left in between. The TCR sequence derives from a woman aged 18-29 years in good health. The chain is built from TRBV7-9 and TRBJ2-4; D is uncertain. What was sequenced was blood. CDR3 amino acids: CASSLPRIGKNIQYF. CDR3 DNA: TGTGCCAGCAGCTTACCTCGTATTGGCAAAAACATTCAGTACTTC.